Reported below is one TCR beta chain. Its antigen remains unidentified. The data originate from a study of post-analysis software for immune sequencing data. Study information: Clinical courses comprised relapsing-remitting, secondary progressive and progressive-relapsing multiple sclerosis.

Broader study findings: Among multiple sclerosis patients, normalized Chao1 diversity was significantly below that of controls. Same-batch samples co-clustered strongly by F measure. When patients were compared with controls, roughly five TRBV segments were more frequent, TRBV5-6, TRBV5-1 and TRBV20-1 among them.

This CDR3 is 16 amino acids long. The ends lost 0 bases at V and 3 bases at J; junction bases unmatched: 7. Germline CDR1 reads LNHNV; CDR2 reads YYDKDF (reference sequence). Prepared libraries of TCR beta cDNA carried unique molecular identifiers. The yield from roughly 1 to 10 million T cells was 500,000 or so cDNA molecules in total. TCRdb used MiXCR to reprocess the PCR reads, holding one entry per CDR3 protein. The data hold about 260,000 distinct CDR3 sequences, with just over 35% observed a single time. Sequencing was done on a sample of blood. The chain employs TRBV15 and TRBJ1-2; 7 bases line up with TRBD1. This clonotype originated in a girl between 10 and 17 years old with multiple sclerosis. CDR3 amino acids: CATSRDLRGRDYGYTF. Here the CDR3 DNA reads TGTGCCACCAGCAGAGATCTGAGGGGGCGCGACTATGGCTACACCTTC.